Following are 20 T cell receptor beta chains from one sample sequenced in a study of T-cell reconstitution after alpha-beta-depleted transplantation in children. TCRbeta library preparation incorporated unique molecular identifiers. TCRdb redid the calling of the PCR reads with MiXCR, one entry per CDR3 protein. The top ten hold 25% to 35% of the sample, which has some 440,000 distinct CDR3 sequences, around 15% seen once. This specimen was PBMCs, mostly from graft donor cells, taken 360 days after TCRalphabeta/CD19-depleted stem cell transplant. The receptors here all came from a boy less than two years old who had a stem cell transplant for Wiskott-Aldrich syndrome, so the T cells may come from the graft donor.

This clonotype turned up a few times. This chain joins TRBV5-1 and TRBJ2-2; no reliable D call. The CDR3 sequence is 14 residues long. Germline lookup yields CDR1 SGHRS and CDR2 YFSETQ. With 4 bases removed from V and 2 bases from J, the gap between germline ends came to 9 bases. In DNA form, the CDR3 reads TGCGCCAGCAGCAGAACCTTTAACACCGGGGAGCTGTTTTTT. Protein product: CASSRTFNTGELFF.

The chain employs TRBV28 and TRBJ2-1; D may be TRBD1 (8 bases). This CDR3 is 13 amino acids long. Trimming shortened V by 3 bases and J by 9 bases, and 12 bases separated the two germline ends. Per the germline V gene, CDR1 is MDHEN and CDR2 is SYDVKM. CDR3 bases: TGTGCCAGCAGTTTCTACAGGGGGGGTGAGCAGTTCTTC. This translates into CASSFYRGGEQFF.

The V call is TRBV3-1, the J call TRBJ2-7; 7 positions match TRBD1. Germline lookup yields CDR1 LGHDT and CDR2 YNNKEL (reference sequence). Germline trimming cut 0 bases from V and 5 bases from J; bases unmatched to any gene: 13. The CDR3 is made up of 17 amino acids. The CDR3 DNA follows: TGTGCCAGCAGCCAAGATCTACAACAGCTCCAGGGGGACGAGCAGTACTTC. It translates to CASSQDLQQLQGDEQYF.

This clonotype was seen only a few times. The rearrangement joins TRBV12-3 or TRBV12-4 to TRBJ1-5; 10 positions agree with TRBD1. The CDR3 is 15 amino acids. V shed 5 bases, J shed 4 bases, and the junction held 5 bases outside the gene matches. CDR3 DNA: TGTGCCAGCAGTGTCCCGGGACAGGGGAATCAGCCCCAGCATTTT. Its translation: CASSVPGQGNQPQHF.

This clonotype was observed many times. CDR3 in DNA: TGCGCCAGCAGCTTGGATTCGGGAGGAAACTACAATGAGCAGTTCTTC. Residues: CASSLDSGGNYNEQFF. This rearrangement joins TRBV5-1 to TRBJ2-1, with 7 bases fitting TRBD2. CDR1 is SGHRS, CDR2 YFSETQ, per germline. With V trimmed by 0 bases and J by 3 bases, 6 bases remained unmatched. CDR3 length equals 16 residues.

Only a few counts were recorded for this clonotype. This chain uses TRBV3-1 with TRBJ2-1, with unresolved D. V was trimmed by 0 bases and J by 6 bases, leaving 9 bases between them. The CDR3 contains 14 residues. Germline CDR1 and CDR2: LGHDT and YNNKEL (reference sequence). The CDR3 protein is CASSQEWWANEQFF. As DNA, the CDR3 is TGTGCCAGCAGCCAAGAATGGTGGGCCAATGAGCAGTTCTTC.

This clonotype came up a few times. This rearrangement joins TRBV7-9 to TRBJ2-3, with 7 bases that match TRBD1. CDR1 is SEHNR, CDR2 FQNEAQ, per germline (reference sequence). The CDR3 covers 15 residues. V was pared by 4 bases and J by 7 bases, with 11 bases of the junction left unmatched. CDR3 amino acids: CASSSRDREPYTQYF. The CDR3 DNA follows: TGTGCCAGCAGCTCCCGAGACAGGGAACCCTATACGCAGTATTTT.

Ten or more counts support this clonotype. The chain has TRBV11-2 and TRBJ2-3; D not certain. V was trimmed by 1 base and J by 5 bases, leaving 4 bases between them. Germline V lookup: CDR1 SGHAT, CDR2 FQNNGV. The CDR3 contains 12 residues. The CDR3 nucleotides are TGTGCCAGCAGCTTAGGCTTAGATACGCAGTATTTT. Translating gives CASSLGLDTQYF.

The chain carries TRBV28 and TRBJ2-2; D possibly corresponds to TRBD2 (5 bases). The germline gives CDR1 MDHEN, CDR2 SYDVKM. V was pared by 5 bases and J by 7 bases, with 14 bases between. There are 14 residues in the CDR3. The CDR3 DNA follows: TGTGCCAGCAGTCTGCTCAGAGGGAACGGGGAGCTGTTTTTT. It encodes CASSLLRGNGELFF.

This clonotype was seen a few times. V is TRBV28 and J is TRBJ2-2; TRBD1 or TRBD2 may be the D gene (6 bases each). Looked up from germline, CDR1 is MDHEN and CDR2 is SYDVKM. V was clipped by 2 bases and J by 5 bases, with 15 bases between them. The CDR3 is made up of 16 amino acids. As DNA, the CDR3 is TGTGCCAGCAGTTTAGGGGGGCCGCCTGTTACCGGGGAGCTGTTTTTT. Translation gives CASSLGGPPVTGELFF.

The chain combines TRBV10-1 with TRBJ2-3, with TRBD1 as a possible D gene (5 bases). Per the germline V gene, CDR1 is WNHNN and CDR2 is SYGVQD (reference sequence). The V end was cut by 2 bases, the J end by 2 bases, with 8 bases between. The CDR3 runs 14 residues. CDR3: CASSERQLTDTQYF. The CDR3 bases are TGCGCCAGCAGTGAGCGACAGCTCACAGATACGCAGTATTTT.

The gene calls are TRBV20-1 and TRBJ2-2; D call uncertain. Trimming took off 3 bases at V and 3 bases at J, with 11 bases between the two ends. CDR1 is DFQATT and CDR2 is SNEGSKA in the germline V gene (reference sequence). This CDR3 is built from 14 residues. In nucleotides, the CDR3 is TGCAGTGCTAGGGTAGCTGACTACACCGGGGAGCTGTTTTTT. This encodes CSARVADYTGELFF.

V is TRBV12-3 or TRBV12-4 and J is TRBJ2-3; D unclear. V was pared by 5 bases and J by 10 bases, with 13 bases between. The CDR3 totals 12 residues. For the CDR3, the DNA is TGTGCCAGCAGTGCCCTAGTTAGCCCGCAGTATTTT. Amino acid sequence: CASSALVSPQYF.

V gene TRBV2 combines with J gene TRBJ2-6, with 7 bases that match TRBD1. Per germline, CDR1 SNHLY and CDR2 FYNNEI. The CDR3 totals 17 residues. V was clipped by 6 bases and J by 1 base; unmatched bases: 9. CDR3 amino acids: CASRRQGWGSGANVLTF. CDR3 in DNA: TGTGCCAGCAGGAGACAGGGATGGGGGTCTGGGGCCAACGTCCTGACTTTC.

The sample holds a few counts of this clonotype. This chain joins TRBV5-1 and TRBJ2-7; D is undetermined. The CDR3 consists of 13 residues. The V and J ends lost 2 bases and 3 bases respectively, with 9 bases between them. Germline V CDR1 and CDR2: SGHRS, YFSETQ. CDR3 in amino acids: CASSLTGYYEQYF. CDR3 in DNA: TGCGCCAGCAGCTTAACTGGATACTACGAGCAGTACTTC.

This clonotype was detected ten times or more. This rearrangement joins TRBV6-1 to TRBJ2-2; D ambiguous. Per germline, CDR1 MNHNS and CDR2 SASEGT. CDR3 length: 15 residues. Trimming removed 4 bases from V and 1 base from J, with 10 bases in between. The CDR3 DNA is TGTGCCAGCAGTGGGACCCGCGGGAACACCGGGGAGCTGTTTTTT. Its translation is CASSGTRGNTGELFF.

This clonotype was observed a few times. This sequence joins TRBV7-9 and TRBJ2-7; D possibly corresponds to TRBD1 (6 bases). The germline V and J ends were trimmed by 5 bases and 3 bases, with 20 bases remaining between them. CDR1 is SEHNR, CDR2 FQNEAQ, per germline (reference sequence). This CDR3 is built from 16 residues. CDR3 amino acids: CASSTRFRDKSYEQYF. The DNA of the CDR3 is TGTGCCAGCAGCACAAGATTCCGGGACAAGAGCTACGAGCAGTACTTC.

This clonotype was seen at least ten times. The CDR3 nucleotides are TGTGCCAGCAGCTTAAAGGCCTCCTACGAGCAGTACTTC. Residues: CASSLKASYEQYF. The chain combines TRBV7-9 with TRBJ2-7; D uncertain. Germline V CDR1 and CDR2: SEHNR, FQNEAQ (reference sequence). The CDR3 runs to 13 residues. V dropped 2 bases and J dropped 0 bases, with 5 bases sitting between them.

The V call is TRBV4-1, the J call TRBJ1-2, with D possibly TRBD1 on 6 matching bases. The CDR3 covers 15 residues. Germline V gene sequence: CDR1 MGHRA, CDR2 YSYEKL. Trimming removed 0 bases at V and 3 bases at J, with 11 bases between. The CDR3 sequence: CASSQDGGWDYGYTF. As DNA, the CDR3 is TGCGCCAGCAGCCAAGATGGGGGCTGGGACTATGGCTACACCTTC.

The chain combines TRBV12-3 or TRBV12-4 with TRBJ1-4; a possible D gene is TRBD1 (6 bases). The CDR3 spans 15 residues. The V end was cut by 3 bases, the J end by 3 bases, with 11 bases between. The CDR3 loop reads CASSFRDRSNEKLFF. DNA of the CDR3: TGTGCCAGCAGTTTTCGAGACAGGTCTAATGAAAAACTGTTTTTT.